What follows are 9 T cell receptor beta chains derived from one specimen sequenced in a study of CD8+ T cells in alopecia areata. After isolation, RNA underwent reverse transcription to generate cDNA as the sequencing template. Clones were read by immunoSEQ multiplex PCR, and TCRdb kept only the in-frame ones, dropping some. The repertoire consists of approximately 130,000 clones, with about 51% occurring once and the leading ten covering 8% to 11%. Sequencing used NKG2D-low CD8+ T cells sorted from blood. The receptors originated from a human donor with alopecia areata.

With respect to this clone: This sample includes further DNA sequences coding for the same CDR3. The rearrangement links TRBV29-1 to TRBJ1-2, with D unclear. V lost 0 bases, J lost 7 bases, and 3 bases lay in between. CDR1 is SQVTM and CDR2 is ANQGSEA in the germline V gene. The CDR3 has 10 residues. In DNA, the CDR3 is TGCAGCGTTGAAGACTCTGGCTACACCTTC. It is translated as CSVEDSGYTF.

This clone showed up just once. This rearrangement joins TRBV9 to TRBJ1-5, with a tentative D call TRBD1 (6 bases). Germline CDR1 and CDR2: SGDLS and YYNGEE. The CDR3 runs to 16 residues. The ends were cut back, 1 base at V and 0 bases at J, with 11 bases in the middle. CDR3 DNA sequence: TGTGCCAGCAGCGTACGGGGGACAAGTAGCAATCAGCCCCAGCATTTT. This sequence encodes CASSVRGTSSNQPQHF.

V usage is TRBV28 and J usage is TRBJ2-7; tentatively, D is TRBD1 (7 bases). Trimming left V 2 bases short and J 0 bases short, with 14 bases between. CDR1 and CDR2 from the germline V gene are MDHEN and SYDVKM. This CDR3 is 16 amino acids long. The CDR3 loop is CASSLDAGGSSYEQYF. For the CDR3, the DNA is TGTGCCAGCAGTTTAGACGCAGGGGGGAGCTCCTACGAGCAGTACTTC. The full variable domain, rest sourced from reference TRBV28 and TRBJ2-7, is DVKVTQSSRYLVKRTGEKVFLECVQDMDHENMFWYRQDPGLGLRLIYFSYDVKMKEKGDIPEGYSVSREKKERFSLILESASTNQTSMYLCASSLDAGGSSYEQYFGPGTRLTVT.

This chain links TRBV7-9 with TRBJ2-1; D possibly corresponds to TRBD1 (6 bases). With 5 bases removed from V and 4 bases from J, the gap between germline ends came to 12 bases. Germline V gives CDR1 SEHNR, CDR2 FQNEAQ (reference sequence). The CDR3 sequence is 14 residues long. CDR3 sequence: CASSLDGQYNEQFF. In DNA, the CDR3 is TGTGCCAGCAGCCTGGACGGACAGTACAATGAGCAGTTCTTC.

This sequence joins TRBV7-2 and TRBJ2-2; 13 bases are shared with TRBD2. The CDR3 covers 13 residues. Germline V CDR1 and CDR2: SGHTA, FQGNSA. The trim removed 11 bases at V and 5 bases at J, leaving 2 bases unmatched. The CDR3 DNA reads TGTGCCGAGGGACTAGCGGGAACCGGGGAGCTGTTTTTT. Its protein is CAEGLAGTGELFF.

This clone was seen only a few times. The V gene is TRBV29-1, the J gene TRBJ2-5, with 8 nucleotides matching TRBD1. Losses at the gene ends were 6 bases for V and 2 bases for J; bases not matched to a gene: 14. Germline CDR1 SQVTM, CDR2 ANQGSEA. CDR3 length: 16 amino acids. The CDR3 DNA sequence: TGCAGCGTCCTTCCGGGACAGGAGTTAAGACAAGAGACCCAGTACTTC. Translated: CSVLPGQELRQETQYF.

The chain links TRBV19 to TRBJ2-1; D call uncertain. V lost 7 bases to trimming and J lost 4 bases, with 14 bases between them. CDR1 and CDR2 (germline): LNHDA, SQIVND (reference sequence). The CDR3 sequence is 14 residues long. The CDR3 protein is CASNAELPYNEQFF. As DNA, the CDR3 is TGTGCCAGTAACGCCGAGCTCCCATACAATGAGCAGTTCTTC.

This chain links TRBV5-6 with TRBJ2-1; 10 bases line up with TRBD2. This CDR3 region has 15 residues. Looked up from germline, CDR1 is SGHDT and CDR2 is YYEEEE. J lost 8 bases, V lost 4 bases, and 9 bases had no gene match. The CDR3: CASSPLAGESYEQFF. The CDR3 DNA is TGTGCCAGCAGCCCCCTAGCGGGAGAAAGTTATGAGCAGTTCTTC. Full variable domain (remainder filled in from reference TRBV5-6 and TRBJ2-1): DAGVTQSPTHLIKTRGQQVTLRCSPKSGHDTVSWYQQALGQGPQFIFQYYEEEERQRGNFPDRFSGHQFPNYSSELNVNALLLGDSALYLCASSPLAGESYEQFFGPGTRLTVL.

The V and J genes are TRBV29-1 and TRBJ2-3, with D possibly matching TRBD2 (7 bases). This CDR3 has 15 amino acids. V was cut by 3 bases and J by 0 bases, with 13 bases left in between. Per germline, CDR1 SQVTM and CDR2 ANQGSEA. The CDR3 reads CSVEAGAPSTDTQYF. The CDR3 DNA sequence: TGCAGCGTTGAGGCGGGGGCCCCTAGCACAGATACGCAGTATTTT.